The rows below give T cell receptor beta chains drawn from one sample of a study of tumor-infiltrating lymphocytes in primary liver carcinoma. TCRdb independently ran MiXCR on the multiplex PCR reads; one entry per CDR3 protein. The table lists about 350,000 distinct CDR3 sequences, less than 70% of them singletons. The sequencing input was peripheral blood. These receptors were obtained from a middle-aged man with primary liver carcinoma and hepatitis B virus infection. Each CDR3 is given with its conserved first and last residue. The order of the fields is V gene, J gene, clone size, D gene, CDR3 protein, CDR3 DNA. D genes are given only for firm matches. Clone size, where shown, is once, few, many, or a class for clones that have expanded.

>TRBV29-1|TRBJ1-1|NA|NA
CSIEEGGPDTEAFF
TGCAGCATTGAAGAAGGCGGACCCGACACTGAAGCTTTCTTT
>TRBV13|TRBJ2-3|NA|NA
CASSLRIGADTQYF
TGTGCCAGCAGCTTACGAATAGGGGCAGATACGCAGTATTTT
>TRBV12-3/TRBV12-4|TRBJ1-1|NA|NA
CAISLNDANTEASF
TGTGCCATTAGCCTTAACGACGCCAACACTGAAGCTTCCTTT
>TRBV11-3|TRBJ2-3|NA|NA
CASSTRGTDMQYF
TGTGCCAGCAGCACCAGGGGTACAGATATGCAGTATTTT
>TRBV5-1|TRBJ1-5|NA|NA
CASSLSRGVGQPQHF
TGCGCCAGCAGCTTGTCCCGGGGGGTAGGTCAGCCCCAGCATTTT
>TRBV29-1|TRBJ1-1|once|TRBD1
CSVGQGEVGGTEAIF
TGCAGCGTTGGACAGGGGGAGGTTGGGGGTACTGAAGCTATCTTT
>TRBV4-1|TRBJ2-5|NA|TRBD1
CASSRGQDQETQYF
TGCGCCAGCAGCCGGGGACAGGATCAAGAGACTCAGTACTTC
>TRBV11-2|TRBJ2-7|NA|NA
CASSPRFAGIGIGYEQYF
TGTGCCAGCAGCCCAAGATTTGCCGGGATAGGAATTGGCTACGAGCAGTACTTC
>TRBV4-1|TRBJ1-2|many|NA
CASSQGWRVSYTF
TGCGCCAGCAGCCAAGGATGGAGGGTTAGCTACACCTTC
>TRBV12-3/TRBV12-4|TRBJ2-5|many|TRBD1
CASGKDRDATQYF
TGTGCCAGCGGGAAGGACAGGGATGCGACCCAGTACTTC
>TRBV6-1|TRBJ2-2|NA|TRBD1
CASSEAGTGDPGGPFF
TGTGCCAGCAGTGAGGCTGGGACAGGGGATCCCGGGGGGCCGTTTTTT
>TRBV6-5|TRBJ2-1|many|NA
CASSYFARVNEQFF
TGTGCCAGCAGTTACTTCGCCAGGGTAAATGAGCAGTTCTTC
>TRBV6-2/TRBV6-3|TRBJ2-1|many|TRBD2
CASSYSLAGESSYNEQFF
TGTGCCAGCAGTTACTCGTTAGCGGGGGAGAGCTCCTACAATGAGCAGTTCTTC
>TRBV11-2|TRBJ2-4|NA|NA
CASISASILAKNIQYF
TGTGCCAGCATCTCTGCTAGCATCTTAGCCAAAAACATTCAGTACTTC
>TRBV6-1|TRBJ2-5|NA|NA
CASRGLAGGKETQYF
TGTGCCAGCAGGGGACTAGCAGGGGGCAAAGAGACCCAGTACTTC
>TRBV30|TRBJ2-7|NA|TRBD1
CAWRGTGFYEQYF
TGTGCCTGGAGAGGGACAGGGTTCTACGAGCAGTACTTC
>TRBV12-3/TRBV12-4|TRBJ2-3|many|TRBD2
CASSIGIAGRPPDTQYF
TGTGCCAGCAGTATCGGGATAGCGGGACGCCCCCCAGATACGCAGTATTTT
>TRBV11-3|TRBJ2-7|many|NA
CASSAGYEQYF
TGTGCCAGCAGCGCGGGTTACGAGCAGTACTTC
>TRBV6-5|TRBJ1-2|NA|TRBD1
CASSAGQTSVYGYTF
TGTGCCAGCAGTGCGGGACAGACTTCTGTATATGGCTACACCTTC
>TRBV28|TRBJ2-1|NA|NA
CASNLQSSYDEQFF
TGTGCCAGCAACTTACAGAGCTCCTACGATGAGCAGTTCTTC
>TRBV6-2/TRBV6-3|TRBJ2-4|NA|NA
CASSLGGAKNIQYF
TGTGCCAGCAGCCTAGGGGGAGCCAAAAACATTCAGTACTTC
>TRBV4-1|TRBJ2-5|many|TRBD2
CASSHLEREIMQETQYF
TGCGCCAGCAGCCACCTCGAGCGGGAGATAATGCAAGAGACCCAGTACTTC
>TRBV11-3|TRBJ2-2|NA|NA
CASNLSGVLTGELFF
TGTGCCAGCAACTTAAGTGGTGTTCTCACCGGGGAACTGTTTTTT
>TRBV5-4|TRBJ2-3|NA|NA
CASSLGGLYTDTQYF
TGTGCCAGCAGCTTGGGGGGGCTATACACAGATACGCAGTATTTT
>TRBV6-2/TRBV6-3|TRBJ2-7|many|NA
CASKRQGLYEQYF
TGTGCCAGCAAGCGTCAGGGTCTCTACGAGCAGTACTTC
>TRBV28|TRBJ2-4|few|NA
CASSLRGQDIQYF
TGTGCCAGCAGTTTAAGAGGCCAGGACATTCAGTACTTC
>TRBV10-3|TRBJ2-1|many|TRBD2
CAISHSGRDNEQFF
TGTGCCATCAGTCATAGCGGGAGAGATAATGAGCAGTTCTTC
>TRBV4-1|TRBJ2-5|many|NA
CASSQGRRRINYQETQYF
TGCGCCAGCAGCCAAGGACGGAGACGGATAAACTACCAAGAGACCCAGTACTTC
>TRBV6-1|TRBJ1-1|once|NA
CASRVSPPNTEALF
TGTGCCAGCAGGGTATCACCGCCGAACACTGAAGCTCTCTTT
>TRBV12-3/TRBV12-4|TRBJ1-2|many|TRBD1
CASNDRGYGYTF
TGTGCCAGCAATGACAGGGGCTATGGCTACACCTTC